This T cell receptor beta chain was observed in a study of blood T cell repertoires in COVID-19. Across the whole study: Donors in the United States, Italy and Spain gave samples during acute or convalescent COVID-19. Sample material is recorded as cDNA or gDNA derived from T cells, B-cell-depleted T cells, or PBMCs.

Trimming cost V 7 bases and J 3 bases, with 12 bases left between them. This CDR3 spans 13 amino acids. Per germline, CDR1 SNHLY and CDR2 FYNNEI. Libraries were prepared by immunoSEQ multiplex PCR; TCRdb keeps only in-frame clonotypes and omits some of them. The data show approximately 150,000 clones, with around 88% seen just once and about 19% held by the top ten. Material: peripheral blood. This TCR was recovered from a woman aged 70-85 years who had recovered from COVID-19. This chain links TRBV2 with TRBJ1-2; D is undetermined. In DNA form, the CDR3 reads TGTGCCAGCATGATGGGCCCAGACTATGGCTACACCTTC. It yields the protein CASMMGPDYGYTF.